This T cell receptor beta chain originates from a study of identifying expanded T cells in peripheral blood. General study results and limits: Across healthy donors, higher total template counts meant significantly greater roughly two-week count variance. Differentially abundant clones: roughly 1.2 between replicates, 15 to 17 at two to three weeks, 19 to 20 at four.

Profiled with immunoSEQ multiplex PCR; TCRdb holds only in-frame clones, not every one. Of 75,000 to 90,000 clones listed, roughly 90% are singletons. During the collection period, no donor immune events like infections were recorded. Regarding this clone: The target antigen is unknown.

Per the germline V gene, CDR1 is SGHDT and CDR2 is YYEEEE. V shed 4 bases, J shed 5 bases, and the junction held 12 bases outside the gene matches. This CDR3 comprises 17 residues. The chain employs TRBV5-6 and TRBJ1-6; 7 bases match TRBD1. Material for sequencing was blood. This sequence was found in a person between 18 and 75 years old in good health. CDR3 sequence: CASSPVSGTVNNSPLHF. The DNA for the CDR3 is TGTGCCAGCAGCCCCGTTAGCGGGACAGTTAATAATTCACCCCTCCACTTT.